This TCR beta chain was retrieved from a study of monozygotic twins with inflammatory bowel disease. Overall study results and limits: IBD-affected twins scored below their healthy co-twins in TCRbeta diversity (inverse Simpson).

The germline V gene encodes CDR1 SEHNR and CDR2 FQNEAQ (reference sequence). This CDR3 has 13 residues. Following a re-call of the 5' RACE reads, TCRdb has one entry per CDR3 protein and lacks DNA. In all, the sample yields 420,000 or so distinct CDR3 sequences. As to this clonotype: Its antigen is unidentified.

Collection yielded about 2.5 ml of blood per donor. The sequence was collected from a human donor with ulcerative colitis or Crohn's disease, or a healthy co-twin of an affected twin (not recorded which). Specimen: blood. This chain uses TRBV7-9 with TRBJ2-7; TCRdb names TRBD1, which stays unverified in the absence of DNA. The CDR3 is CASSSGPRGEQYF. Looking up the rest from reference TRBV7-9 and TRBJ2-7 gives the full variable domain: DTGVSQNPRHKITKRGQNVTFRCDPISEHNRLYWYRQTLGQGPEFLTYFQNEAQLEKSRLLSDRFSAERPKGSFSTLEIQRTEQGDSAMYLCASSSGPRGEQYFGPGTRLTVT.